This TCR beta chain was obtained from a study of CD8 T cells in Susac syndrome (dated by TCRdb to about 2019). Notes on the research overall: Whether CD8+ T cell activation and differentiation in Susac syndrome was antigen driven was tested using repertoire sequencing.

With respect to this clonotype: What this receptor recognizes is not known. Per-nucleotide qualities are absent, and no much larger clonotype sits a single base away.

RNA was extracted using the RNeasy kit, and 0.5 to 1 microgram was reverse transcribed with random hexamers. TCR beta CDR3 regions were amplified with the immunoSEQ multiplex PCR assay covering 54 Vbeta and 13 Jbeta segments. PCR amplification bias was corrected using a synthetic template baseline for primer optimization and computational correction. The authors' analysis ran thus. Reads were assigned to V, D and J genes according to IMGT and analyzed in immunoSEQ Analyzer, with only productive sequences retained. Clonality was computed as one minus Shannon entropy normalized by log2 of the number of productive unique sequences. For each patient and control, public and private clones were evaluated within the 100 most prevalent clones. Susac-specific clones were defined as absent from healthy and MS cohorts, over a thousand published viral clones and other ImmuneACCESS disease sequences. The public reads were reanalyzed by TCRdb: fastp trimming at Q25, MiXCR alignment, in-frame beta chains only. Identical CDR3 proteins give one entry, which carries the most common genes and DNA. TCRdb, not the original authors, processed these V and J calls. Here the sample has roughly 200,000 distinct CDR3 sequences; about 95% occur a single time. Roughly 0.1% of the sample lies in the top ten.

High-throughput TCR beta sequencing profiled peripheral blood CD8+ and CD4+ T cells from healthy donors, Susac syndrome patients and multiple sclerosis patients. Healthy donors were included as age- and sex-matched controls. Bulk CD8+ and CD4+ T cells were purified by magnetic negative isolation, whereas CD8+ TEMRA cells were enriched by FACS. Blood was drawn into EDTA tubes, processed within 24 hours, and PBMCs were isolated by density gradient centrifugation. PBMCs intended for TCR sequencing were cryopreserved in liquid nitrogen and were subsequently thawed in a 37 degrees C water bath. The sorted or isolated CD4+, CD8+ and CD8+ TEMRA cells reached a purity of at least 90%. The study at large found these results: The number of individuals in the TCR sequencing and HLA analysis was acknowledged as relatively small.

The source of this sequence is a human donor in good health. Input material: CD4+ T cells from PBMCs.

The CDR3: CASSYGRETPQHF. DNA sequence: TGTGCCAGCAGTTATGGCAGGGAGACGCCCCAGCATTTT. The rearrangement joined TRBV6-2 or TRBV6-3 to TRBJ1-5, with a weak D call of TRBD1 (5 bases match). From cysteine to phenylalanine, the CDR3 is 13 amino acids long. Only CDR3 DNA is held: 39 bases, read in frame from base 1. CDR1 and CDR2 are read off the germline V gene as MNHEY and SVGEGT. V drops 3 bases and J drops 9 bases, leaving 12 bases in between.